This T cell receptor (beta chain) originates from a study of regulatory T cells in long-lasting Graves disease (TCRdb year 2021). General notes on the study: Newly diagnosed Graves' disease patients had taken antithyroid drugs for less than 3 months. This study used TCR sequencing and RNA sequencing of peripheral blood to compare persistent Graves' disease patients against newly diagnosed Graves' disease patients. The study took place in China and was registered as a clinical trial. TCR sequencing covered around 13 persistent and some 20 newly diagnosed Graves' disease patients, around 35 samples in total. General findings and caveats noted by the study authors: The authors acknowledged the small sample size as a limitation that may reduce accuracy. Sequencing and analysis were limited to the TCR beta chain. Persistent disease showed preferential use of TRBV28, TRBJ1-2 and TRBJ2-5, whereas newly diagnosed disease favored TRBV20-1 and TRBJ2-1. More public clonotypes were shared among persistent patients (2,741) than among newly diagnosed patients (over 900). Compared with newly diagnosed patients, patients with persistent Graves' disease had lower TCR Shannon entropy and fewer highly expanded clones, which suggests clonal expansion. Only peripheral blood was studied, because thyroid tissue, the primary lesion, was inaccessible.

Receptor amplification or capture employed multiplex PCR. Sequencing took place on an Illumina HiSeq 4000. TCR beta libraries were built with iRepertoire HTBI primers and Arm-PCR amplification of CDR3 regions. Before sequencing, the PCR products underwent gel purification. The authors processed their data as follows. Gene usage analysis of CDR3 amino acid clonotypes relied on the 55 to 80 TRBV and 13 to 15 TRBJ segments identified across samples. COPE and FqMerger were used to merge the filtered high-quality paired reads into contigs. BLAST was used to align contigs to IMGT TRBV, TRBD and TRBJ reference genes, with CDR3 defined following IMGT. Any clonotype with a frequency above 0.1% was counted as a highly expanded clone. Shannon entropy served as the measure of repertoire diversity, while the Gini coefficient captured V-J evenness. Clonotypes shared by more than one individual were considered public. In TCRdb, the public reads were trimmed at Q25 with fastp and aligned with MiXCR, with productive beta chains retained. For every CDR3 protein sequence, its rows merge into one entry that carries the most common genes and DNA. TCRdb, not the original authors, processed these V and J calls. This sample comprises 500,000 or so distinct CDR3 sequences, around 16% of them detected only once. The top ten clonotypes cover 12% of the sample.

V loses 6 bases at its end and J loses 5 bases; junction bases beyond the gene matches: 13. CDR1 and CDR2 are drawn from the germline V gene: SNHLY, FYNNEI. CDR3 length: 16 amino acids, cysteine to phenylalanine. Only CDR3 DNA remains: 48 bases, in frame from the first base. This clonotype was picked up many times. Its binding antigen is unknown. It has no much larger one-base neighbor in the sample; base qualities were not kept. The sample's time point label, in plain terms: newly diagnosed GD, antithyroid drugs for less than 3 months. For both TCR sequencing and RNA sequencing, RNA was extracted from PBMCs using TRIzol. The diagnosis of Graves' disease followed American Thyroid Association guidelines. Patients were recruited from an endocrinology department in Xi'an, China. Each patient gave approximately 10 milliliters of peripheral blood, collected in an EDTA anticoagulant tube. Ficoll Paque Plus density gradient separation was used to isolate PBMCs, and no further T cell sorting was performed. RNA quality was checked with an Agilent 2100 Bioanalyzer and agarose gel, and concentration with a NanoDrop 2000.

A further study also used this sample, focusing on T cells in Graves' hyperthyroidism and ophthalmopathy. Taken from the second paper: Graves' hyperthyroidism was defined as stable when no progression to ophthalmopathy occurred over 18 months of follow-up. The hyperthyroidism patients were between 18 and 65 years old and newly diagnosed, with a disease duration of less than 2 months. Patients with uncontrolled infections, other autoimmune diseases, pregnancy or lactation were excluded. Diagnoses were based on clinical symptoms, serum thyroxine and TRAb, thyroid ultrasound and orbital computed tomography. The first round of RT-PCR for the TCR CDR3 was performed with the HTBI primer set and the Qiagen OneStep RT-PCR kit. Most expanded thyroid clonotypes (frequency above 0.001) were also detected in blood, a finding suggesting that blood repertoires may reflect thyroid immune responses. A model built on a 13 V-J signature distinguished ophthalmopathy from stable hyperthyroidism, reaching approximately 89% sensitivity and approximately 83% specificity in cross-validation and 80%/75% in testing. In validation, progression to ophthalmopathy was predicted by the model with 70% to 71% sensitivity and 72.22% specificity, a median of about 6.8 months before onset. A discovery cohort of roughly 100 patients, 43 with Graves' ophthalmopathy and more than 55 with stable Graves' hyperthyroidism, was used to find distinguishing TCR V-J signatures. An independent validation cohort of around 19 hyperthyroidism patients and 17 patients who later progressed to ophthalmopathy tested prospective prediction of ophthalmopathy. The roughly 100 discovery patients were randomly divided into training and test sets at a 7:3 ratio. In addition, the study compared T-cell repertoires in thyroid tissue and in blood from several Graves' hyperthyroidism patients. After blood sampling, hyperthyroidism patients were treated with methimazole at a starting dose of 30 mg daily, and ophthalmopathy patients were treated with high-dose intravenous methylprednisolone. The libraries were constructed in a second round of multiplex PCR and then size-selected and purified. Paired-end sequencing of the libraries was performed with 100 bp reads on an Illumina HiSeq2000. SOAPnuke was used to process the raw data, removing reads that contained adapters or uncalled bases, had a mean Phred below 15, or lacked an exact match to the constant primer or identifier. High-quality paired reads were merged using COPE v1.2.5, and each unique nucleotide sequence was defined as a clonotype. MiTCR v1.1 was used to align the clonotypes against IMGT TRBV, TRBD and TRBJ reference segments. Only V-J combinations with frequency above 0.0001, covering 99.2% of repertoires, were analysed. A TCS score was defined as the ratio of F50 (clonal expansion) to E x V (chaos), with BLOSUM62-based TCRdist applied between CDR3 peptides within each V-J. Welch's t-statistics and random forest reduced 514 V-J features to fewer than 15, which were used in a naive Bayes classifier (R e1071). No statistical method was used to fix the sample size in advance, and group allocation was not hidden from the investigators. According to the paper, TCR Vbeta CDR3 sequencing was carried out on roughly 130 peripheral blood samples, which came from 40 to 45 ophthalmopathy, under 85 hyperthyroidism and approximately 17 progressor patients.

The clonotype was recovered from a man aged 40-49 years with Graves disease. Donor details come from another sample of the same person, matched by shared clones. This sequence uses TRBV2 and TRBJ1-1; the junction holds 9 bases that match TRBD1. Sequencing used peripheral blood mononuclear cells (PBMCs), obtained at new diagnosis, from a patient treated with antithyroid drugs. The DNA sequence is TGTGCCAGCAGGGGAACATCGGACAGGGGCTGGACTGAAGCTTTCTTT. The translation is CASRGTSDRGWTEAFF. With the rest looked up from the reference TRBV2 and TRBJ1-1 genes rather than sequenced, the full variable domain is EPEVTQTPSHQVTQMGQEVILRCVPISNHLYFYWYRQILGQKVEFLVSFYNNEISEKSEIFDDQFSVERPDGSNFTLKIRSTKLEDSAMYFCASRGTSDRGWTEAFFGQGTRLTVV.